Shown below are 4 T cell receptor beta chains from a single sample sequenced in a study of shared T cell receptors in the human thymus. Produced via immunoSEQ multiplex PCR; TCRdb's table is partial and in-frame only. This sample has 600,000 to 900,000 clones, with roughly 85% found just once. The data were also submitted as part of a second study, on human thymus T cells.

The sequencing sample was made of thymocytes. The receptors shown here come from a girl under three years old with a congenital heart defect.

V gene TRBV11-2 combines with J gene TRBJ1-2, with D perhaps matching TRBD1 (5 bases). The length of the CDR3 is 14 residues. The germline V gene has CDR1 SGHAT and CDR2 FQNNGV. Trimming stripped 4 bases from V and 5 bases from J, with 14 bases between. Written as DNA, the CDR3 is TGTGCCAGCAGCTACACCGGGGGGGTTTATGGCTACACCTTC. Encoded protein: CASSYTGGVYGYTF.

This clone occurred once. The chain recombines TRBV7-2 with TRBJ1-1; D possibly corresponds to TRBD1 (5 bases). Germline lookup yields CDR1 SGHTA and CDR2 FQGNSA. The V and J ends lost 5 bases and 0 bases respectively, with 16 bases between them. CDR3 length: 16 amino acids. The CDR3 loop is CASSESRVRMNTEAFF. The CDR3, as DNA: TGTGCCAGCAGCGAGTCCAGGGTGAGAATGAACACTGAAGCTTTCTTT.

The chain combines TRBV6-1 with TRBJ1-1; D ambiguous. The CDR3 runs 19 residues. With 0 bases removed from V and 1 base from J, the gap between germline ends came to 21 bases. Germline V gives CDR1 MNHNS, CDR2 SASEGT. The CDR3 sequence: CASSEADTGKQKKNTEAFF. CDR3 nucleotides: TGTGCCAGCAGTGAAGCAGATACCGGGAAACAAAAAAAGAACACTGAAGCTTTCTTT.

J is TRBJ2-7 and V is TRBV28, with 9 positions matching TRBD2. The germline gives CDR1 MDHEN, CDR2 SYDVKM. V dropped 5 bases and J dropped 7; count of bases not matched to a gene: 12. The CDR3 loop spans 15 amino acids. The CDR3 DNA follows: TGTGCCAGCAGTGCCTCTGGCGGGGGGGCGTATGAGCAGTACTTC. It yields the protein CASSASGGGAYEQYF.